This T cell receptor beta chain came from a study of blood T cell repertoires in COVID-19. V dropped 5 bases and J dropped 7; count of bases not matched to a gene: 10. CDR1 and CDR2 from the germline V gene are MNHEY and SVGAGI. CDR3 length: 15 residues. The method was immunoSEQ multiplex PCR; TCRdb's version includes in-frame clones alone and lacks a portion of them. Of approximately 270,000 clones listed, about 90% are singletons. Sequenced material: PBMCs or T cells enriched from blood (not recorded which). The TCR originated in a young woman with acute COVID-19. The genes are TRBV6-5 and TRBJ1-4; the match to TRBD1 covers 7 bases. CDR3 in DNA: TGTGCCAGCAGTCCTACTACAGGGGAGAGTGAAAAACTGTTTTTT. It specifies CASSPTTGESEKLFF.